Shown below are 11 T cell receptor beta chains from a single sample sequenced in a study of T cells after yellow fever vaccination. TCRdb analysed the 5' RACE reads with MiXCR anew, one entry per CDR3 protein. The data contain approximately 300,000 distinct CDR3 sequences, roughly 6.8% of them singletons. The sequences come from PBMCs, collected around 45 days after the first yellow fever vaccination. These receptor sequences come from a man between 18 and 35 years old who received the YFV17D yellow fever vaccine.

CDR3 sequence reads: CATSDSGGSADTQYF. The CDR3 DNA follows: TGTGCCACCAGTGACTCAGGGGGCTCCGCAGATACGCAGTATTTT. The genes are TRBV24-1 and TRBJ2-3; 8 bases fit TRBD1. CDR1 is KGHDR, CDR2 SFDVKD, per germline. The V segment lost 4 bases and the J segment 4 bases; nucleotides outside the gene matches: 6. The CDR3 covers 15 residues.

This clonotype was seen at least ten times. V gene TRBV5-1 combines with J gene TRBJ2-7, with unresolved D. The CDR3 runs 13 residues. With 2 bases removed from V and 6 bases from J, the gap between germline ends came to 12 bases. Germline CDR1 is SGHRS and CDR2 is YFSETQ. The CDR3 sequence: CASSLGLSAEQYV. DNA of the CDR3: TGCGCCAGCAGCTTAGGTCTTTCCGCCGAGCAGTACGTC.

This clonotype was observed a handful of times. V gene TRBV5-6 combines with J gene TRBJ1-2; D possibly corresponds to TRBD1 (5 bases). The CDR3 consists of 12 residues. Germline V gene sequence: CDR1 SGHDT, CDR2 YYEEEE. The V gene lost 4 bases and the J gene lost 13 bases, with 17 bases spanning the gap. CDR3 in amino acids: CASSGTFGVCTF. DNA of the CDR3: TGTGCCAGCAGCGGGACTTTTGGGGTTTGCACCTTC.

The chain combines TRBV12-3 or TRBV12-4 with TRBJ1-4; D is perhaps TRBD1 (6 bases). Trimming removed 8 bases at V and 4 bases at J, with 20 bases between. The CDR3 spans 16 residues. The DNA for the CDR3 is TGTGCCAGCTTGATCTCACCCCAGGGGATTAATGAAAAACTGTTTTTT. Its protein is CASLISPQGINEKLFF.

The V gene is TRBV2, the J gene TRBJ1-6, with D possibly matching TRBD1 (6 bases). This CDR3 has 15 residues. Trimming pared 4 bases from V and 6 bases from J, leaving 13 bases between. In germline, CDR1 is SNHLY, CDR2 FYNNEI. CDR3 coding DNA: TGTGCCAGCAGTGTAGTGGGGGGGCCTAATTCACCCCTCCACTTT. Its translation is CASSVVGGPNSPLHF.

This clonotype was detected a few times. The rearrangement uses TRBV5-6 and TRBJ2-3; 10 bases are a match to TRBD2. The CDR3 totals 14 residues. V lost 4 bases, J lost 12 bases, and 11 bases stayed unmatched. Germline-derived CDR1 and CDR2 are SGHDT and YYEEEE. CDR3 in amino acids: CASSIRELAGLQYF. CDR3 in DNA: TGTGCCAGCAGCATCCGGGAACTAGCGGGGCTCCAGTATTTT.

This clonotype was picked up a small number of times. This sequence joins TRBV20-1 and TRBJ2-3; 7 bases fit TRBD2. The length of the CDR3 is 14 residues. V lost 6 bases and J lost 4; bases outside the gene matches: 10. Germline lookup yields CDR1 DFQATT and CDR2 SNEGSKA (reference sequence). CDR3 nucleotides: TGCAGTGCCCTCCGCGGGGGAGGCCCAGATACGCAGTATTTT. This gives the protein CSALRGGGPDTQYF.

This clonotype is termed medium-sized. J is TRBJ2-7 and V is TRBV20-1; 7 nucleotides agree with TRBD1. This CDR3 is built from 13 residues. V lost 3 bases and J lost 3; bases outside the gene matches: 5. Germline V gene sequence: CDR1 DFQATT, CDR2 SNEGSKA (reference sequence). The CDR3 loop reads CSARTGIRYEQYF. DNA of the CDR3: TGCAGTGCTAGGACAGGGATCCGCTACGAGCAGTACTTC.

The V and J genes are TRBV5-1 and TRBJ1-1; weak D call: TRBD1 (5 bases). The CDR3 is made up of 15 amino acids. CDR1 is SGHRS, CDR2 YFSETQ, per germline. V was cut by 7 bases and J by 5 bases, with 21 bases left in between. The CDR3 loop is CASQEGTTTGTEAFF. The CDR3 DNA reads TGCGCCAGCCAGGAGGGGACCACGACGGGAACTGAAGCTTTCTTT.

This clonotype was seen repeatedly, ten times or more. The CDR3 spells CASSQDGAGGYNEQFF. CDR3 DNA sequence: TGCGCCAGCAGCCAAGACGGAGCGGGGGGCTACAATGAGCAGTTCTTC. The V and J genes are TRBV4-3 and TRBJ2-1; 9 nucleotides agree with TRBD2. The CDR3 runs 16 residues. Germline CDR1 reads LGHNA; CDR2 reads YSLEER. The trim removed 0 bases at V and 3 bases at J, leaving 3 bases unmatched.

This clonotype has a count of ten or more. The chain uses TRBV5-1 and TRBJ2-7; 8 positions agree with TRBD1. From germline, CDR1 is SGHRS and CDR2 YFSETQ. The CDR3 runs to 14 residues. The V gene end was trimmed by 7 bases and the J gene end by 0 bases; junction bases not matched to a gene: 6. Here the CDR3 reads CASQTGTGSYEQYF. CDR3 nucleotides: TGCGCCAGCCAAACCGGGACAGGCTCCTACGAGCAGTACTTC.